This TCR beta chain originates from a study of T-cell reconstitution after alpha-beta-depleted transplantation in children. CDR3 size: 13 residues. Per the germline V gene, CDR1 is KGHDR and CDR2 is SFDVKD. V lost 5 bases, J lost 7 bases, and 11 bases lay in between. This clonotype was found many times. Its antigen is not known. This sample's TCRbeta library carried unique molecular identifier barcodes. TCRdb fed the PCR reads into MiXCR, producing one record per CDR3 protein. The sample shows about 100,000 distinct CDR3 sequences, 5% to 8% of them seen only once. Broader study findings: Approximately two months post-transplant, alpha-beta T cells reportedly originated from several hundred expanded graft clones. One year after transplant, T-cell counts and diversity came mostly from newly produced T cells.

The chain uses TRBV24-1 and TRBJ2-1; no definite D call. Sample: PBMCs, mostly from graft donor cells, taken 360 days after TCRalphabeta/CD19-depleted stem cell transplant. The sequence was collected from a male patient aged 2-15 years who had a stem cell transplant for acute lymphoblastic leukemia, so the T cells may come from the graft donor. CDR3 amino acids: CATSGSGPNEQFF. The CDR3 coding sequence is TGTGCCACCAGTGGGTCCGGGCCAAATGAGCAGTTCTTC.